This T cell receptor (beta chain) was sequenced for a study of blood T cell repertoires in COVID-19. The CDR3 loop spans 15 amino acids. V trimming: 0 bases; J trimming: 2 bases; junction bases outside the gene matches: 3. The V gene's germline CDR1 is LNHNV and CDR2 YYDKDF (reference sequence). Under the authors' procedure: How many nucleated cells were present was estimated from reference gene primer amplification. Repertoires were generated with immunoSEQ multiplex PCR, while TCRdb's copy carries only in-frame clones and drops some. V and J calls and clone size are copied from that table; D and trimming were computed from the DNA. The table records 120,000 to 150,000 clones, roughly 84% of them present only once.

The material sequenced was peripheral blood. V gene TRBV15 combines with J gene TRBJ2-7, with TRBD2 matching over 8 bases. The receptor was isolated from a man aged 30 to 39 with COVID-19, enrolled during active disease. CDR3 residues: CATSRDRGLAYEQYF. The CDR3 bases are TGTGCCACCAGCAGAGATCGGGGACTAGCCTACGAGCAGTACTTC. The full variable domain, completed using reference TRBV15 and TRBJ2-7, is DAMVIQNPRYQVTQFGKPVTLSCSQTLNHNVMYWYQQKSSQAPKLLFHYYDKDFNNEADTPDNFQSRRPNTSFCFLDIRSPGLGDTAMYLCATSRDRGLAYEQYFGPGTRLTVT.